This TCR beta chain was captured in a study of identical twins. Study-wide points: Cross-sectional statistics underpinned the conclusions; the same donors were not followed.

The table lists this clonotype with a few counts. Its antigen is as yet unknown. In TCRdb, the 5' RACE reads were re-called with MiXCR into one record per CDR3 protein. The sample shows 750,000 to 950,000 distinct CDR3 sequences, 12% of them seen only once. Germline assignment: CDR1 SGHRS and CDR2 YFSETQ. The CDR3 runs 15 residues. The J segment lost 3 bases and the V segment lost 0 bases, leaving 4 bases of the junction unmatched. The donors were all healthy and Caucasian. The sample was also reused in another study, on yellow fever vaccine responses in identical twins.

The chain joins TRBV5-1 to TRBJ2-5; 8 bases map to TRBD1. The TCR sequence derives from a woman in her late teens or twenties in good health. Sequences were obtained from PBMCs. The CDR3 sequence: CASSLGDRIEETQYF. CDR3 bases: TGCGCCAGCAGCTTGGGGGACAGGATCGAAGAGACCCAGTACTTC.